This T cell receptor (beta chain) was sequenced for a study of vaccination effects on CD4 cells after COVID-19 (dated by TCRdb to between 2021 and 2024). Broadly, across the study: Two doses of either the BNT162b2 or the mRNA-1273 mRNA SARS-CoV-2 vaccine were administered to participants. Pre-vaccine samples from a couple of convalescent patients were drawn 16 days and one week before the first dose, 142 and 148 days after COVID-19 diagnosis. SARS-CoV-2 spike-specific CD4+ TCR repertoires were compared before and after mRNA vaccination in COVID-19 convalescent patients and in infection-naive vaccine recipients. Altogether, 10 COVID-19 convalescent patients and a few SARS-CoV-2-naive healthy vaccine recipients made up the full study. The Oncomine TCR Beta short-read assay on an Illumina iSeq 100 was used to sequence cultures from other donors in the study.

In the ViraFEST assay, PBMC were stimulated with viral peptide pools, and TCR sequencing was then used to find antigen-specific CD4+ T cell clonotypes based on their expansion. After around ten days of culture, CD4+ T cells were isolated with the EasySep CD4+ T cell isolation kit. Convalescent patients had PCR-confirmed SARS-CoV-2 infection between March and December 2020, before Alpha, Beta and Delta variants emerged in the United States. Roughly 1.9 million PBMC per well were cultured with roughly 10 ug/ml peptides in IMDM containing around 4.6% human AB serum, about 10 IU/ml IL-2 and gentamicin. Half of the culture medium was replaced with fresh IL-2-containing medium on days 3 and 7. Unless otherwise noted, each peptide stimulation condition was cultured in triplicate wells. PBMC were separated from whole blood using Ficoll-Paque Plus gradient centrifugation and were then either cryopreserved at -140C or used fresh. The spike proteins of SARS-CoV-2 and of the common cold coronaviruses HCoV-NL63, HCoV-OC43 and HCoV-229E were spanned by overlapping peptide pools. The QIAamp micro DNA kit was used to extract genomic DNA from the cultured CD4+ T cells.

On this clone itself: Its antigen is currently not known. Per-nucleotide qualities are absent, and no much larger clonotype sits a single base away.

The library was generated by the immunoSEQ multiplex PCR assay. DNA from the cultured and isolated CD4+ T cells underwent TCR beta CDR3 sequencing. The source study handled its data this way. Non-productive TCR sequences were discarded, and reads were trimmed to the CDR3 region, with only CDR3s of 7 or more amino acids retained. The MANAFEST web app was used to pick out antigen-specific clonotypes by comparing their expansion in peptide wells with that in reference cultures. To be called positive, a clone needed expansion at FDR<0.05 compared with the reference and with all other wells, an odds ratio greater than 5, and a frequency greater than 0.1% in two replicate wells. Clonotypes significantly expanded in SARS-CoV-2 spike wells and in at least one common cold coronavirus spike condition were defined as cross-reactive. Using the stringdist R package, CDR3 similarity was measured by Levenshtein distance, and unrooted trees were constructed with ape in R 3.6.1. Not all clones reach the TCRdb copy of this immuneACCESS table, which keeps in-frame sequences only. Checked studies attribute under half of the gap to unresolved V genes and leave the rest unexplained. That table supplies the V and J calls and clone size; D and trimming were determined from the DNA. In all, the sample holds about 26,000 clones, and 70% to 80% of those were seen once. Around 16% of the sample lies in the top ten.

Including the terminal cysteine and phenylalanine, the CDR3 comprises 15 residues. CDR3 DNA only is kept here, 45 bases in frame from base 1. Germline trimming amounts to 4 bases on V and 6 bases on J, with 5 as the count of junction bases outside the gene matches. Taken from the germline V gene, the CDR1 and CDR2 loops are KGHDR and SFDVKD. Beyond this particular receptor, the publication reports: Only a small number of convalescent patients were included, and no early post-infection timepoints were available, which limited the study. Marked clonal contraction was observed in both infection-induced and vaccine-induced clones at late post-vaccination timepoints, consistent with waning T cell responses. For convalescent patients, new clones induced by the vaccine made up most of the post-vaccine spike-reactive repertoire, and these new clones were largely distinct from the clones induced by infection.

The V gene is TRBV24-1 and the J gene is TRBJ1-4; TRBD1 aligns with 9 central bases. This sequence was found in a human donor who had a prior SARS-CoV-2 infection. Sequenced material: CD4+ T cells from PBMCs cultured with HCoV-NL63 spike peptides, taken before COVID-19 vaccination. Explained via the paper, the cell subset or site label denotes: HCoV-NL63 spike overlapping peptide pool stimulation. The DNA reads TGTGCCACCAGTGACTCTCGGACAGGGGATGAAAAACTGTTTTTT. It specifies CATSDSRTGDEKLFF.